A single sample gave rise to the 5 T cell receptor beta chains below, sequenced in a study of T-cell reconstitution after alpha-beta-depleted transplantation in children. Unique molecular identifiers were incorporated into the prepared TCRbeta library. One entry per CDR3 protein results from TCRdb running MiXCR on the PCR reads. The sample holds some 590,000 distinct CDR3 sequences, roughly 10% seen once. Material: PBMCs from the stem cell graft donor, obtained from the stem cell graft. These TCRs come from a human donor who donated a stem cell graft to a child with acute myeloid leukemia.

This clonotype was seen repeatedly, ten times or more. The chain couples TRBV20-1 to TRBJ1-6, with D perhaps matching TRBD1 (5 bases). The CDR3 sequence is 14 residues long. V was clipped by 6 bases and J by 5 bases, with 14 bases between them. Looked up from germline, CDR1 is DFQATT and CDR2 is SNEGSKA (reference sequence). As DNA, the CDR3 is TGCAGTGCCACAGCAGGGACTGATAATTCACCCCTCCACTTT. Amino acid sequence: CSATAGTDNSPLHF.

There are a few counts of this clonotype. The V gene is TRBV7-6, the J gene TRBJ1-2; 9 positions agree with TRBD1. Unmatched junction bases numbered 5, after V lost 5 bases and J lost 4 bases. CDR1 SGHVS and CDR2 FNYEAQ come from the germline V gene. The CDR3 has 14 amino acids. CDR3: CASSPTDRGYGYTF. In DNA form, the CDR3 reads TGTGCCAGCAGCCCCACGGACAGGGGCTATGGCTACACCTTC.

A few counts support this clonotype. This chain uses TRBV10-3 with TRBJ2-1; tentatively, D is TRBD1 or TRBD2 (5 bases each). CDR3 length equals 14 residues. V was cut by 1 base and J by 8 bases, with 12 bases left in between. From germline, CDR1 is ENHRY and CDR2 SYGVKD. The CDR3 loop is CAISEYRDRDEQFF. The CDR3 DNA is TGTGCCATCAGTGAGTACCGGGACCGAGATGAGCAGTTCTTC.

J is TRBJ2-5 and V is TRBV6-2 or TRBV6-3, with 8 bases fitting TRBD2. The CDR3 has 16 amino acids. Germline CDR1 is MNHEY and CDR2 is SVGEGT. With 1 base clipped from V and 4 bases from J, the junction kept 8 bases outside the gene matches. The CDR3 nucleotides read TGTGCCAGCAGTTACTACGGGACTAGTGTACCAGAGACCCAGTACTTC. It yields the protein CASSYYGTSVPETQYF.

This clonotype occurred many times. This chain connects TRBV6-1 to TRBJ1-5; perhaps TRBD1 as D (5 bases). Trimming removed 4 bases from V and 2 bases from J, with 12 bases in between. The V gene's germline CDR1 is MNHNS and CDR2 SASEGT. The CDR3 is 15 amino acids. The CDR3 coding sequence is TGTGCCAGCAGTGGGAGTAGGGGCGGCAATCAGCCCCAGCATTTT. Translation: CASSGSRGGNQPQHF.